Listed here are 30 T cell receptor beta chains from one sample, sequenced in a study of a mutant IDH1 vaccine in newly diagnosed glioma (dated by TCRdb to the early 2020s). The library was built by means of the immunoSEQ multiplex PCR assay. TCRdb took this table from immuneACCESS and kept in-frame rearrangements with V and J called. Such tables lack part of the clones; where checked against another copy, unresolved V genes explain under half of the gap, and the rest is unexplained. The sample profile shows 50,000 to 75,000 clones; under 90% of them were found once. Of the sample, roughly 5.7% falls within the top ten clones. What the time point label conveys for this sample: week 11, during vaccination. A 20-mer mutant IDH1 peptide at 300 micrograms in Montanide made up each vaccine dose, which was injected subcutaneously together with topical imiquimod. Their specific antigens are unknown. This material consisted of PBMCs, taken from a glioma patient whose treatment included an IDH1 peptide vaccine. The receptors originated from a man aged 50-59 years with glioma.

This clone was seen more than once but under ten times. The chain joins TRBV11-1 to TRBJ1-2, with a weak D call TRBD1 (6 bases). The CDR3 totals 14 residues. Germline CDR1 is SGHAT and CDR2 is FQDESV (reference sequence). Trimming cost V 6 bases and J 6 bases, with 17 bases left between them. The CDR3 loop is CASSDKDSSDGYTF. As DNA, the CDR3 is TGTGCCAGCAGTGATAAGGACAGCTCGGATGGCTACACCTTC.

The rearrangement links TRBV11-3 to TRBJ2-2; 9 bases map to TRBD1. V was pared by 4 bases and J by 6 bases, with 3 bases of the junction left unmatched. Germline V lookup: CDR1 SGHNT, CDR2 YENEEA. The CDR3 spans 14 residues. The CDR3 bases are TGTGCCAGCAGCTCACAGGGGGCAGCCGGGGAGCTGTTTTTT. It is translated as CASSSQGAAGELFF.

J is TRBJ2-6 and V is TRBV30; TRBD1 aligns across 9 bases. The CDR3 is 17 residues long. The germline V gene encodes CDR1 GTSNPN and CDR2 SVGIG (reference sequence). After removal of 4 bases from V and 1 base from J, the junction contained 8 bases not matched to a gene. The CDR3: CAWIRDRVKSGANVLTF. CDR3 coding DNA: TGTGCCTGGATTCGGGACAGGGTAAAATCTGGGGCCAACGTCCTGACTTTC.

V and J are TRBV4-3 and TRBJ1-5, with D possibly matching TRBD1 (5 bases). The CDR3 totals 15 residues. The germline V gene has CDR1 LGHNA and CDR2 YSLEER. With 4 bases removed from V and 0 bases from J, the gap between germline ends came to 10 bases. The CDR3 coding sequence is TGCGCCAGCAGCCTAGACAGCTTTAGCAATCAGCCCCAGCATTTT. It codes for CASSLDSFSNQPQHF.

For the CDR3, the DNA is TGTGCCAGCAGCTGGAGCGGGGGGACCCAAGAGACCCAGTACTTC. This sequence encodes CASSWSGGTQETQYF. The chain combines TRBV7-2 with TRBJ2-5; 9 nucleotides match TRBD2. V lost 4 bases, J lost 1 base, and 4 bases stayed unmatched. Germline CDR1 SGHTA, CDR2 FQGNSA. CDR3 length equals 15 residues.

This chain joins TRBV29-1 and TRBJ1-3; no reliable D call. The CDR3 is made up of 13 amino acids. The germline gives CDR1 SQVTM, CDR2 ANQGSEA. Trimming took off 7 bases at V and 0 bases at J, with 10 bases between the two ends. The CDR3 DNA sequence: TGCAGCGCTCTGGAGGGCTCTGGAAACACCATATATTTT. It translates to CSALEGSGNTIYF.

The chain is built from TRBV4-2 and TRBJ2-7; D is perhaps TRBD1 or TRBD2 (6 bases each). V was trimmed by 0 bases and J by 5 bases, leaving 11 bases between them. The germline gives CDR1 LGHNA, CDR2 YNFKEQ. The CDR3 runs 14 residues. The CDR3 DNA reads TGTGCCAGCAGCCAAGAAACCGGGGGCGACGAGCAGTACTTC. This codes for CASSQETGGDEQYF.

The chain uses TRBV10-3 and TRBJ2-1, with TRBD2 as a possible D gene (5 bases). V was pared by 3 bases and J by 2 bases, with 14 bases between. This CDR3 has 16 residues. Germline V CDR1 and CDR2: ENHRY, SYGVKD. CDR3 coding DNA: TGTGCCATCAGTGATGGTCTAGCTGGTCCCTACAATGAGCAGTTCTTC. It codes for CAISDGLAGPYNEQFF.

The V call is TRBV2, the J call TRBJ2-5; D gene unclear. The germline V gene encodes CDR1 SNHLY and CDR2 FYNNEI. V was trimmed by 5 bases and J by 2 bases, leaving 12 bases between them. The CDR3 length is 14 residues. The CDR3 region has the DNA TGTGCCAGCAGTCGACACCCCCCACAAGAGACCCAGTACTTC. Encoded protein: CASSRHPPQETQYF.

CDR3 amino acids: CASSFGRLNTEAFF. The CDR3 DNA follows: TGTGCCAGCAGCTTCGGGAGGCTGAACACTGAAGCTTTCTTT. V is TRBV7-8 and J is TRBJ1-1; D is ambiguous. With 3 bases removed from V and 0 bases from J, the gap between germline ends came to 8 bases. The length of the CDR3 is 14 residues. Per germline, CDR1 SGHVS and CDR2 FQNEAQ.

The chain couples TRBV7-9 to TRBJ2-7; D call uncertain. CDR3 length: 15 residues. CDR1 and CDR2 (germline): SEHNR, FQNEAQ (reference sequence). Between the trimmed V and J ends, which lost 2 bases and 2 bases, there was a span of 13 bases. The CDR3 protein is CASSLPPTETYEQYF. The CDR3 coding sequence is TGTGCCAGCAGCTTACCCCCTACAGAGACCTACGAGCAGTACTTC. Based on the CDR3 plus reference TRBV7-9 and TRBJ2-7, the full variable domain is DTGVSQNPRHKITKRGQNVTFRCDPISEHNRLYWYRQTLGQGPEFLTYFQNEAQLEKSRLLSDRFSAERPKGSFSTLEIQRTEQGDSAMYLCASSLPPTETYEQYFGPGTRLTVT.

The V gene is TRBV10-3, the J gene TRBJ2-5, with unresolved D. From germline, CDR1 is ENHRY and CDR2 SYGVKD. The V gene lost 3 bases and the J gene lost 2 bases, with 10 bases spanning the gap. This CDR3 is built from 14 residues. In nucleotides, the CDR3 is TGTGCCATCAGTGACGTCCAGTATCAAGAGACCCAGTACTTC. This sequence encodes CAISDVQYQETQYF.

The chain links TRBV7-9 to TRBJ2-7; D is unresolved. V was cut by 1 base and J by 4 bases, with 5 bases left in between. Germline lookup yields CDR1 SEHNR and CDR2 FQNEAQ (reference sequence). The CDR3 is 12 residues long. In DNA, the CDR3 is TGTGCCAGCAGCTTAGTCCGATACGAGCAGTACTTC. It specifies CASSLVRYEQYF. Based on the CDR3 plus reference TRBV7-9 and TRBJ2-7, the full variable domain is DTGVSQNPRHKITKRGQNVTFRCDPISEHNRLYWYRQTLGQGPEFLTYFQNEAQLEKSRLLSDRFSAERPKGSFSTLEIQRTEQGDSAMYLCASSLVRYEQYFGPGTRLTVT.

This chain connects TRBV6-6 to TRBJ2-5; D call uncertain. V lost 7 bases, J lost 5 bases, and 8 bases lay in between. CDR3 length: 11 amino acids. CDR1 and CDR2 from the germline V gene are MNHNY and SVGAGI (reference sequence). CDR3 nucleotides: TGTGCCAGCACCTACGGGGAGACCCAGTACTTC. Translation gives CASTYGETQYF.

The V gene is TRBV28, the J gene TRBJ1-5; the D is unclear. This CDR3 contains 11 residues. In germline, CDR1 is MDHEN, CDR2 SYDVKM. V lost 4 bases and J 7 bases, leaving 5 bases between the germline ends. The CDR3 DNA is TGTGCCAGCAGTTCCCCACAGCCCCAGCATTTT. It translates to CASSSPQPQHF.

This sequence joins TRBV7-9 and TRBJ1-2; no reliable D call. From germline, CDR1 is SEHNR and CDR2 FQNEAQ (reference sequence). Between the trimmed V and J ends, which lost 4 bases and 7 bases, there was a span of 7 bases. The CDR3 contains 11 residues. The CDR3 DNA reads TGTGCCAGCAGCTCGTGGTCTGGCTACACCTTC. As protein: CASSSWSGYTF.

J is TRBJ2-3 and V is TRBV5-4; D unresolved. The CDR3 is made up of 14 amino acids. Trimming shortened V by 2 bases and J by 3 bases, and 10 bases separated the two germline ends. CDR1 and CDR2 from the germline V gene are SGHNT and YYREEE (reference sequence). As DNA, the CDR3 is TGTGCCAGCAGCTTCGCTCAGGTGACAGATACGCAGTATTTT. Its translation: CASSFAQVTDTQYF.

The J gene is TRBJ2-7, the V gene TRBV5-4; D gene uncertain. Germline loops: CDR1 SGHNT, CDR2 YYREEE (reference sequence). The V gene lost 7 bases and the J gene lost 3 bases, with 17 bases spanning the gap. The CDR3 has 14 amino acids. CDR3 residues: CASRLLGSSYEQYF. Here the CDR3 DNA reads TGTGCCAGCCGACTTTTGGGCAGCAGCTACGAGCAGTACTTC.

The rearrangement joins TRBV18 to TRBJ2-5, with a weak D call TRBD1 (5 bases). CDR1 and CDR2 from the germline V gene are KGHSH and LQKENI. The CDR3 is made up of 14 amino acids. Trimming shortened V by 4 bases and J by 1 base, and 10 bases separated the two germline ends. This chain's CDR3 is CASSRSQGQETQYF. The CDR3 region has the DNA TGTGCCAGCTCACGGTCCCAGGGCCAAGAGACCCAGTACTTC.

This chain uses TRBV19 with TRBJ1-3; unclear D gene. V dropped 0 bases and J dropped 0 bases, with 12 bases sitting between them. This CDR3 is 17 amino acids long. Germline assignment: CDR1 LNHDA and CDR2 SQIVND (reference sequence). The CDR3 bases are TGTGCCAGTAGTATAGACCGGGCAACAGTCTCTGGAAACACCATATATTTT. Amino acid sequence: CASSIDRATVSGNTIYF.

This clone was recorded a few times. The genes are TRBV7-6 and TRBJ2-1; D gene unclear. The V end was cut by 0 bases, the J end by 9 bases, with 12 bases between. Germline CDR1 and CDR2: SGHVS and FNYEAQ. This CDR3 is built from 14 residues. The CDR3 DNA is TGTGCCAGCAGCTTAGCTAGCCAAAGTGGTGAGCAGTTCTTC. It codes for CASSLASQSGEQFF.

The chain links TRBV29-1 to TRBJ2-3; D not certain. Trimming removed 5 bases from V and 0 bases from J, with 6 bases in between. Germline V gives CDR1 SQVTM, CDR2 ANQGSEA. This CDR3 is 12 amino acids long. The chain's CDR3 is CSVSGSTDTQYF. For the CDR3, the DNA is TGCAGCGTTTCCGGTAGCACAGATACGCAGTATTTT.

The chain has TRBV5-1 and TRBJ1-2, with 10 nucleotides matching TRBD1. The CDR3 length is 18 residues. Germline CDR1 is SGHRS and CDR2 is YFSETQ. V gave up 4 bases and J gave up 2 bases; unmatched junction bases: 14. DNA of the CDR3: TGCGCCAGCAGCGCGCACCGGGACAGGGGAAATGGCAACTATGGCTACACCTTC. It translates to CASSAHRDRGNGNYGYTF.

This chain links TRBV19 with TRBJ1-1, with a possible D match to TRBD1 (5 bases). Germline V gene data show CDR1 as LNHDA and CDR2 as SQIVND (reference sequence). This CDR3 region has 15 residues. With 6 bases removed from V and 5 bases from J, the gap between germline ends came to 19 bases. CDR3 nucleotides: TGTGCCAGTAGAATTTCACAAGGAGGGGCTACTGAAGCTTTCTTT. As protein: CASRISQGGATEAFF.

The genes are TRBV6-1 and TRBJ1-2; tentatively, D is TRBD1 (6 bases). The CDR3 is 14 residues long. CDR1 is MNHNS and CDR2 is SASEGT in the germline V gene. V gave up 6 bases and J gave up 0 bases, with 11 bases separating them. For the CDR3, the DNA is TGTGCCAGCAGGGACAGCCAAACTAACTATGGCTACACCTTC. Amino acid sequence: CASRDSQTNYGYTF.

The V call is TRBV4-3, the J call TRBJ1-1, with D possibly TRBD1 on 5 matching bases. Trimming removed 4 bases from V and 1 base from J, with 7 bases in between. This CDR3 spans 13 amino acids. CDR1 and CDR2 from the germline V gene are LGHNA and YSLEER. CDR3 region: CASSRQGNTEAFF. For the CDR3, the DNA is TGCGCCAGCAGCCGCCAGGGGAACACTGAAGCTTTCTTT.

This clone appeared once. V and J are TRBV9 and TRBJ2-2; the match to TRBD1 covers 9 bases. Unmatched junction bases numbered 8, after V lost 4 bases and J lost 4 bases. This CDR3 spans 16 amino acids. CDR1 is SGDLS, CDR2 YYNGEE, per germline. In DNA, the CDR3 is TGTGCCAGCAGCTCAGCCGGGACAGGGACCACCGGGGAGCTGTTTTTT. Translation gives CASSSAGTGTTGELFF.

The chain uses TRBV5-1 and TRBJ1-1; 8 positions match TRBD1. The CDR3 loop spans 14 amino acids. J lost 3 bases, V lost 4 bases, and 5 bases had no gene match. Germline V gene data show CDR1 as SGHRS and CDR2 as YFSETQ. CDR3: CASSPAGGYTEAFF. The DNA for the CDR3 is TGCGCCAGCAGCCCGGCAGGGGGCTACACTGAAGCTTTCTTT.

This clone was counted once. This chain uses TRBV11-3 with TRBJ1-1, with TRBD1 matching 7 bases. CDR3 size: 13 residues. Germline loops: CDR1 SGHNT, CDR2 YENEEA. The CDR3 DNA reads TGTGTAACGGAGGGGGCGCAGGACACTGAAGCTTTCTTT. Translated: CVTEGAQDTEAFF.

The V call is TRBV25-1, the J call TRBJ1-1; 8 nucleotides match TRBD1. This CDR3 contains 13 residues. V trimming: 7 bases; J trimming: 8 bases; junction bases outside the gene matches: 9. CDR1 is MGHDK, CDR2 SYGVNS, per germline. The CDR3 nucleotides read TGTGCCAGCAACGACAGGGGAGGGGTGGAAGCTTTCTTT. Its protein is CASNDRGGVEAFF.